These T cell receptor beta chains were read from a single sample in a study of CD8+CD57+ T cells in acquired aplastic anemia. From the reads, TCRdb called clonotypes with MiXCR, one entry per CDR3 protein. The table includes about 220,000 distinct CDR3 sequences, 34% detected once. Sequenced: sorted CD4+, CD8+, or CD8+CD57+ T cells (not recorded which) from PBMCs. All receptors come from a human donor in good health, serving as a control. Each CDR3 is given with its conserved first and last residue. The order of the fields is D gene, V gene, clone size, J gene, CDR3 DNA, CDR3 protein. The D gene is left open where the match is weak. Only some rows state a clone size, as once, few, many or a class for expanded clones.

NA	TRBV5-1	NA	TRBJ2-5	TGCGCCAGCAGCTTCAGGGGGAGGGAAGAGACCCAGTACTTC	CASSFRGREETQYF
NA	TRBV5-4	NA	TRBJ2-3	TGTGCCAGCAGCTTCTGGCGGGGAAACACAGATACGCAGTATTTT	CASSFWRGNTDTQYF
NA	TRBV4-2	NA	TRBJ1-2	TGTGCCAGCAGCCCAGGGCGGGAAGGTGGTGGCTACACCTTC	CASSPGREGGGYTF
TRBD2	TRBV4-2	few	TRBJ2-7	TGTGCCAGCAGCCAGGGGGGGGGGTCTAGCGGATACTACGAGCAGTACTTC	CASSQGGGSSGYYEQYF
TRBD2	TRBV27	NA	TRBJ2-5	TGTGCCAGCAGTCCAAACCACCCGGGACTAGGGAGGGGAGAGACCCAGTACTTC	CASSPNHPGLGRGETQYF
NA	TRBV20-1	many	TRBJ2-5	TGCAGTGCTAGAGAGAGACGCGACTCCAACAGTGGGACCCAGTACTTC	CSARERRDSNSGTQYF
NA	TRBV11-1	NA	TRBJ2-2	TGTGCCAGCAGCTTGTCATTACGGAGTGGGACCGGGGAGCTGTTTTTT	CASSLSLRSGTGELFF
NA	TRBV2	NA	TRBJ1-5	TGTGCCAGCAGTGAAGGGGGATCCCAGCCCCAGCATTTT	CASSEGGSQPQHF
NA	TRBV9	once	TRBJ2-7	TGTGCCAGCAGCCCACATGGGGGTCGCGCCTACGAGCAGTACTTC	CASSPHGGRAYEQYF
TRBD2	TRBV5-1	NA	TRBJ2-1	TGCGCCGGCAGCTTGGCTAGCGGAGGTAACAATGAGCAGTTCTTC	CAGSLASGGNNEQFF
TRBD2	TRBV20-1	NA	TRBJ2-3	TGCAGTGCCTCGGGGACTAGCGGGGGGGCCCGGGGCGGAGATACGCAGTATTTT	CSASGTSGGARGGDTQYF
TRBD2	TRBV9	NA	TRBJ2-1	TGTGCCAGCAGCGTAGGACTAGCGGGGGGGCTGAATGAGCAGTTCTTC	CASSVGLAGGLNEQFF
NA	TRBV25-1	NA	TRBJ1-1	TGTGCCGGGTATGCAGGGATGAACACTGAAGCTTTCTTT	CAGYAGMNTEAFF
NA	TRBV25-1	few	TRBJ2-5	TGTGCCAGCAGTGATCTAAGTGTTCCCCAAGAGACCCAGTACTTC	CASSDLSVPQETQYF
NA	TRBV18	NA	TRBJ2-7	TGTGCCAGCTCACCATATCTATACTACGAGCAGTACTTC	CASSPYLYYEQYF
TRBD1	TRBV2	many	TRBJ2-3	TGTGCCAGCAGAGCGACAGGGGGCACAGATACGCAGTATTTT	CASRATGGTDTQYF
NA	TRBV24-1	NA	TRBJ2-3	TGTGCCACCAAGAGGGAGAAAGACACAGATACGCAGTATTTT	CATKREKDTDTQYF
NA	TRBV9	many	TRBJ2-7	TGTGCCAGCAGCGTGGGGACTGCGCCCTCCTACGAGCAGTACTTC	CASSVGTAPSYEQYF
TRBD1	TRBV9	NA	TRBJ1-2	TGTGCCAGCAGCGTAGCCTTAACCGGGACAGGGCAGGTTGGCTACACCTTC	CASSVALTGTGQVGYTF
TRBD1	TRBV19	once	TRBJ1-2	TGTGCCAGTAGGCGGGACAGGTGGAACTATGGCTACACCTTC	CASRRDRWNYGYTF
NA	TRBV30	few	TRBJ1-5	TGTGCCTGGAGAGAAAATCGGGGCAATCAGCCCCAGCATTTT	CAWRENRGNQPQHF
TRBD1	TRBV6-2/TRBV6-3	NA	TRBJ1-3	TGTGCCAGCAGCCCCGCGACAGGGCAAGGAAACACCATATATTTT	CASSPATGQGNTIYF
NA	TRBV29-1	many	TRBJ2-3	TGCAGCGTTCCTCAAACGAAGGAATGGACAGATACGCAGTATTTT	CSVPQTKEWTDTQYF
NA	TRBV30	many	TRBJ1-6	TGTGCCTGGACCCATGCTTCACCCCTCCACTTT	CAWTHASPLHF
NA	TRBV28	NA	TRBJ1-2	TGTGCCAGCACTCACTGGGGGCGGTCTTTTGGGAGTCAGAGCTACACCTTC	CASTHWGRSFGSQSYTF
TRBD2	TRBV7-3	many	TRBJ2-1	TGTGCCAGCAGCCCCGGGGGGAGCAATGGGTACAATGAGCAGTTCTTC	CASSPGGSNGYNEQFF
TRBD1	TRBV12-3/TRBV12-4	many	TRBJ2-7	TGTGCCAGCAGTCAAAGGACAGGGATGCACGAGCAGTACTTC	CASSQRTGMHEQYF
TRBD2	TRBV7-9	many	TRBJ2-1	TGTGCCAGCGAACGAGCGGGAGGGTCGGGTGTGCAGTTCTTC	CASERAGGSGVQFF
NA	TRBV2	NA	TRBJ1-4	TGTGCCAGCAGTGTCTTTGGAGCAACTAATGAAAGACCGTTTTTT	CASSVFGATNERPFF
TRBD1	TRBV5-1	few	TRBJ1-1	TGCGCCAGCAGTACGGACAGGGGAAACACTGAAGCTTTCTTT	CASSTDRGNTEAFF
NA	TRBV7-8	NA	TRBJ1-2	TGTGCCAGCAGCCGCGAGCAACCATATGGCTACACCTTC	CASSREQPYGYTF
NA	TRBV19	many	TRBJ1-5	TGTGCCAGTAGTGGGCCCAATCAGCCCCAGCATTTT	CASSGPNQPQHF
NA	TRBV6-1	NA	TRBJ2-5	TGTGCCAGCAGAGTAGACAGGGGAGGGCCCCAGTACTTC	CASRVDRGGPQYF
NA	TRBV5-1	many	TRBJ1-3	TGCGCCAGCAGCCTGGCGGGTAGGGGAAACACCATATATTTT	CASSLAGRGNTIYF
TRBD1	TRBV5-4	NA	TRBJ1-1	TGTGCCAGCAGCTTGGGAGGACAGGGCTTATTGATGGAAGCTTTCTTT	CASSLGGQGLLMEAFF
TRBD2	TRBV29-1	few	TRBJ2-3	TGCAGCGTTCGTGGGGGGGAAAAGGGAACAGATGCGCAGTATTTT	CSVRGGEKGTDAQYF
NA	TRBV10-1	NA	TRBJ1-3	TGCGCCAGCAGCGAGGGACGTTACACTGGAAACACCATATATTTT	CASSEGRYTGNTIYF
TRBD1	TRBV12-5	few	TRBJ2-7	TGTGCTAGTGGTTCCCGGGACAGGGAGCATGATGATGCTTCCGAGCAGTACTTC	CASGSRDREHDDASEQYF
TRBD1	TRBV2	NA	TRBJ1-2	TGTGCCAGCAGAGCGGACAGGTTTGGCTACACCTTC	CASRADRFGYTF
NA	TRBV3-1	NA	TRBJ2-1	TGTGCCAGCAGCCAAGGGGTAGGGACTTGGCAGTTCTTC	CASSQGVGTWQFF
NA	TRBV6-1	few	TRBJ1-1	TGTGCCAGCTCCGCTATTCCAGGGACTACTGAAGCTTTCTTT	CASSAIPGTTEAFF
TRBD1	TRBV19	few	TRBJ2-7	TGTGCCAGTAGTATCGACAGGGACGAGCAGTACTTC	CASSIDRDEQYF
TRBD1	TRBV9	many	TRBJ1-1	TGTGCCAGCAGCGTAATAGGGCAGGGGGTTGGGATCACTGAAGCTTTCTTT	CASSVIGQGVGITEAFF
NA	TRBV7-2	many	TRBJ1-1	TGTGCCAGCAGCTTAAAGGGAGCAGGTGAAAACACTGAAGCTTTCTTT	CASSLKGAGENTEAFF
NA	TRBV30	NA	TRBJ1-3	TGTGCCTGGGAACCGGGACGGATATTCTCTGGAAACACCATATATTTT	CAWEPGRIFSGNTIYF
NA	TRBV12-3/TRBV12-4	NA	TRBJ1-1	TGTGCCAGCAGTACAGGGCCCCCCATGAACACTGAAGCTTTCTTT	CASSTGPPMNTEAFF
NA	TRBV7-2	few	TRBJ2-3	TGTGCCAGCAGCTTAGCGAGTAATGGGGGGCTTTATACGCAGTATTTT	CASSLASNGGLYTQYF
NA	TRBV5-4	many	TRBJ2-1	TGTGCCAGCAGCTCCCCGTACACTGCAGGGAATGAGCAGTTCTTC	CASSSPYTAGNEQFF
NA	TRBV15	many	TRBJ2-3	TGTGCCACCAGCAGAGGGGCGGACAGCACAGATACGCAGTATTTT	CATSRGADSTDTQYF
TRBD2	TRBV10-3	NA	TRBJ2-1	TGTGCCATCAGTGAGCCCCTAGCGGGAGCCTACAATGAGCAGTTCTTC	CAISEPLAGAYNEQFF
NA	TRBV11-3	many	TRBJ2-7	TGTGCCAGCATAGGACAGCACTACGAGCAGTACTTC	CASIGQHYEQYF
TRBD1	TRBV12-3/TRBV12-4	few	TRBJ1-1	TGTGCCAGCAGCCGGGAGAGAGGGACAGAGTACACTGAAGCTTTCTTT	CASSRERGTEYTEAFF
TRBD2	TRBV11-2	NA	TRBJ2-7	TGTGCCAGCAGCCTCCTTACCGGGACTAGCGGAAACTACGAGCAGTACTTC	CASSLLTGTSGNYEQYF
NA	TRBV15	NA	TRBJ2-5	TGTGCCACCAGCAGAGATGGCACAGCCGAAGAGACCCAGTACTTC	CATSRDGTAEETQYF